This passage covers 2 T cell receptor beta chains from one sample sequenced in a study of beta chain features in type 1 diabetes. The study, taken as a whole, reports: Type 1 diabetes patients had TCRB CDR3s that were shorter (moderately but significantly so) in all four CD4+ subsets.

No antigen has been identified for these receptors. cDNA synthesis used the whole RNA isolate, giving expressed TCRB sequences. The method was immunoSEQ multiplex PCR; TCRdb's version includes in-frame clones alone and lacks a portion of them. The repertoire holds hundreds of thousands of clones, with about 14% as singletons. The sequencing sample was made of naive CD4+ T cells from blood. These receptors all stem from a young man with type 1 diabetes.

This clone has just a few counts. The rearrangement links TRBV7-9 to TRBJ2-6, with D unresolved. Looked up from germline, CDR1 is SEHNR and CDR2 is FQNEAQ (reference sequence). The CDR3 is 14 amino acids. V was pared by 2 bases and J by 4 bases, with 6 bases between. The CDR3 sequence is CASSLSEGANVLTF. The CDR3 region has the DNA TGTGCCAGCAGCTTAAGCGAGGGGGCCAACGTCCTGACTTTC.

This clone was detected only a few times. The genes are TRBV7-2 and TRBJ1-5; D is perhaps TRBD1 (6 bases). The CDR3 loop spans 16 amino acids. In germline, CDR1 is SGHTA, CDR2 FQGNSA. Trimming took 4 bases from V and 3 from J, leaving 16 bases between them. In DNA, the CDR3 is TGTGCCAGCAGCTGGAGAGGCCCAGGGGCCAATCAGCCCCAGCATTTT. Translation: CASSWRGPGANQPQHF.